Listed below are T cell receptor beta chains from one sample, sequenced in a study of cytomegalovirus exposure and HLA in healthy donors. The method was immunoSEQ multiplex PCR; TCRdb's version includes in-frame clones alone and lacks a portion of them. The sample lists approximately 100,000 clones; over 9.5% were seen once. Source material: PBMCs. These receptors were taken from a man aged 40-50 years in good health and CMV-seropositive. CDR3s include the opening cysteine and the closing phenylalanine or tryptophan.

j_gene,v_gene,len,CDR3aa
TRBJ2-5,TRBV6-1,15,CASSTGTGSSETQYF
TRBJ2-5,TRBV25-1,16,CASSHGLAGDQETQYF
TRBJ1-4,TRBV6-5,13,CASRRGSNEKLFF
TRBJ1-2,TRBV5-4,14,CASSLDGGVYGYTF
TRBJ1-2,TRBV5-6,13,CASSSGQGEGYTF
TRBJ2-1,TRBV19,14,CASSIAGGVNEQFF
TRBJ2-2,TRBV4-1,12,CATSQGTGELFF
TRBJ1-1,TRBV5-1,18,CASSLGMTGHRSYTEAFF
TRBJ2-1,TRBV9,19,CASSAHKGSGSSSYNEQFF
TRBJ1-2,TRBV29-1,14,CSVLFYRVGYGYTF
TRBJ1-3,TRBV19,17,CASSGGGTRFSGNTIYF
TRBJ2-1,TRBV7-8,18,CASSLDSRDSFPYNEQFF
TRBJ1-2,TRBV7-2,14,CASSLQGGDYGYTF
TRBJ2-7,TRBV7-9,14,CASSLEVVRGEQYF
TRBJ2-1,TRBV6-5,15,CASSSDLSSYNEQFF
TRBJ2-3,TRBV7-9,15,CAHSPPAGGTDTQYF
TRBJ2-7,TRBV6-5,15,CASSSDRDRSYEQYF
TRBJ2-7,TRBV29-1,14,CSVSSGQVSYEQYF
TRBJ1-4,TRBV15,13,CATSRGRGAKLFF
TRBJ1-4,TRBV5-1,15,CASSAGTASNEKLFF
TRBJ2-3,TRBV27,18,CASSPGLAGGRESDTQYF
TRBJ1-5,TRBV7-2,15,CASSLEDYSNQPQHF
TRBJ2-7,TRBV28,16,CASSLYQQGQGREQYF
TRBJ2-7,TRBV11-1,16,CASSLDHRGVNYEQYF
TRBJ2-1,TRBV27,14,CASSLAGDYNEQFF
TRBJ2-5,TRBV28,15,CASSFGAGSSKTQYF
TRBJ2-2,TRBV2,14,CASSDSVNTGELFF
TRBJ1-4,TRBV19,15,CASTWGETTNEKLFF